Following are 2 T cell receptor beta chains from one sample sequenced in a study of OX40 agonist ivuxolimab in advanced cancers. The repertoire was sequenced with immunoSEQ multiplex PCR; TCRdb's copy has only in-frame clones and lacks some. This sample has just over 80,000 clones, with around nine tenths found just once. This material consisted of CD4+ or CD8+ T cells sorted from blood, taken in a trial of the OX40 agonist ivuxolimab. These receptors all come from an adult with an advanced solid tumor such as melanoma, head and neck, liver or kidney cancer.

The chain couples TRBV10-1 to TRBJ2-3; 8 positions match TRBD2. Trimming at V came to 10 bases and at J to 2 bases, leaving 11 bases not matched to a gene. Germline assignment: CDR1 WNHNN and CDR2 SYGVQD (reference sequence). The CDR3 spans 15 residues. CDR3 protein: CATTREAGDTDTQYF. The CDR3 DNA reads TGCGCCACTACCAGAGAAGCGGGGGACACAGATACGCAGTATTTT.

Regarding this clone: Other DNA sequences within the sample encode an identical CDR3. J is TRBJ2-1 and V is TRBV7-2; D might be TRBD2 (7 bases). The CDR3 loop spans 15 amino acids. The V gene lost 0 bases and the J gene lost 2 bases, with 8 bases spanning the gap. CDR1 is SGHTA and CDR2 is FQGNSA in the germline V gene. The CDR3 reads CASSLAGGPYNEQFF. The CDR3, as DNA: TGTGCCAGCAGCTTAGCGGGGGGGCCCTACAATGAGCAGTTCTTC.